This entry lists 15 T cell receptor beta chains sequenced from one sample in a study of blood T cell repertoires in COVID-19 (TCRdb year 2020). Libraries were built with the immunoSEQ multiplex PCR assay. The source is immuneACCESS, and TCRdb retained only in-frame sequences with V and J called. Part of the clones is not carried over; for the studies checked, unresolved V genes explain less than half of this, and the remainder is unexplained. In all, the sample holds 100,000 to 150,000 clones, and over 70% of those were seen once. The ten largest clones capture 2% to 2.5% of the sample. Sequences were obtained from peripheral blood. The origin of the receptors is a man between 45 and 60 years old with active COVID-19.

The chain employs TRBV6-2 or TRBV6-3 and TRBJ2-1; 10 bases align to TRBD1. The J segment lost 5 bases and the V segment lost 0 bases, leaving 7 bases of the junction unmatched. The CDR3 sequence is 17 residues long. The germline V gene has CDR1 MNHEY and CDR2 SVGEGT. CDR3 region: CASSYSTWTGGDNEQFF. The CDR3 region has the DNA TGTGCCAGCAGTTACTCGACGTGGACAGGGGGGGACAATGAGCAGTTCTTC.

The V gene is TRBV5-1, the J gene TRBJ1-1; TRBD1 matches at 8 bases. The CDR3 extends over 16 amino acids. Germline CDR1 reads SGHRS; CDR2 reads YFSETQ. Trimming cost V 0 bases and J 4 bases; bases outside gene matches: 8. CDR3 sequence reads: CASSLGAGGAGTEAFF. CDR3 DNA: TGCGCCAGCAGCTTGGGGGCAGGGGGCGCAGGCACTGAAGCTTTCTTT. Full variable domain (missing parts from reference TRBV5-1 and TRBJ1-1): KAGVTQTPRYLIKTRGQQVTLSCSPISGHRSVSWYQQTPGQGLQFLFEYFSETQRNKGNFPGRFSGRQFSNSRSEMNVSTLELGDSALYLCASSLGAGGAGTEAFFGQGTRLTVV.

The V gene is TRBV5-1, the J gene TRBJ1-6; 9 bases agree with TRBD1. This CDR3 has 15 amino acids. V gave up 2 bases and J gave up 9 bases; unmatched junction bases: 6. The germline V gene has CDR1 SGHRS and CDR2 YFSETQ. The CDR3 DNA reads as TGCGCCAGCAGCTTCCAGGGACAGGGTAGTTCACCCCTCCACTTT. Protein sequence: CASSFQGQGSSPLHF.

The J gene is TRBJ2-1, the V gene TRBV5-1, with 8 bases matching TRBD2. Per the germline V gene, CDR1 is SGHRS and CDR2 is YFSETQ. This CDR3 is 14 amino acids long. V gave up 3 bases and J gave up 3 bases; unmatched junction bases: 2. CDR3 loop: CASSSTSGYNEQFF. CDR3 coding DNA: TGCGCCAGCAGCTCCACTAGCGGCTACAATGAGCAGTTCTTC.

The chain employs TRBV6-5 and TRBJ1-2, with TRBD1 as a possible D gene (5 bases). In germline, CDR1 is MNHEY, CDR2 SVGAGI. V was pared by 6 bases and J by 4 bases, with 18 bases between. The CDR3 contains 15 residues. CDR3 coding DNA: TGTGCCAGCAGGGTTCCGTCGGTGGGGGGCTATGGCTACACCTTC. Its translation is CASRVPSVGGYGYTF.

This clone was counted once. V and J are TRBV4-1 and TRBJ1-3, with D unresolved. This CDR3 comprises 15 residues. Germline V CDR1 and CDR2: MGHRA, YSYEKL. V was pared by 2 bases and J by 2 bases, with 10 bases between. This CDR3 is CASSQLGSTGNTIYF. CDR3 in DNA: TGCGCCAGCAGCCAATTGGGCTCTACTGGAAACACCATATATTTT.

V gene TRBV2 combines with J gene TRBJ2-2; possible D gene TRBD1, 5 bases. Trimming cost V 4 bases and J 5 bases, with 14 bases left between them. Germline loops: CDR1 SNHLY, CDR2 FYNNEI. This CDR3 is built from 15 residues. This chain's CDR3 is CASSGQGKRTGELFF. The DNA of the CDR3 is TGTGCCAGCAGTGGGCAGGGAAAGAGGACCGGGGAGCTGTTTTTT. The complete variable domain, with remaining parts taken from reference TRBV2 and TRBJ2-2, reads EPEVTQTPSHQVTQMGQEVILRCVPISNHLYFYWYRQILGQKVEFLVSFYNNEISEKSEIFDDQFSVERPDGSNFTLKIRSTKLEDSAMYFCASSGQGKRTGELFFGEGSRLTVL.

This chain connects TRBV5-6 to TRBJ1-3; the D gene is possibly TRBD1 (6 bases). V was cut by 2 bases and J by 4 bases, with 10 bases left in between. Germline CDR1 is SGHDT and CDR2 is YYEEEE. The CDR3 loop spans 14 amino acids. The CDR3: CASSLTGTGNTIYF. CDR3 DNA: TGTGCCAGCAGCTTAACAGGGACCGGAAACACCATATATTTT.

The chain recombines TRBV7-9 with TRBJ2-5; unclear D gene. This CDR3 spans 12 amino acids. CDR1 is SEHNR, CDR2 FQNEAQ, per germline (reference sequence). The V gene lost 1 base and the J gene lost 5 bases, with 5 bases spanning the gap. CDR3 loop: CASSLVSETQYF. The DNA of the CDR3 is TGTGCCAGCAGCTTAGTATCGGAGACCCAGTACTTC.

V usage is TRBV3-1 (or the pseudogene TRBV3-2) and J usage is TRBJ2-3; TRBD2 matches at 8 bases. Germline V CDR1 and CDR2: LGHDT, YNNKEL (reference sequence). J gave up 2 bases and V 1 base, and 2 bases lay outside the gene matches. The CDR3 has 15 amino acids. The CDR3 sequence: CASSQARGATDTQYF. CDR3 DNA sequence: TGTGCCAGCAGCCAAGCGCGGGGGGCCACAGATACGCAGTATTTT.

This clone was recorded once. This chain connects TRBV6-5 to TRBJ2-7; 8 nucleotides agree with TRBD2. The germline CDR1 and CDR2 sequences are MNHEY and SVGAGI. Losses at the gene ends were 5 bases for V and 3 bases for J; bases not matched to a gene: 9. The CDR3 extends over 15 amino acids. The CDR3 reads CASSISGGLFYEQYF. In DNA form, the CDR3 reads TGTGCCAGCAGTATCAGCGGGGGCCTCTTCTACGAGCAGTACTTC.

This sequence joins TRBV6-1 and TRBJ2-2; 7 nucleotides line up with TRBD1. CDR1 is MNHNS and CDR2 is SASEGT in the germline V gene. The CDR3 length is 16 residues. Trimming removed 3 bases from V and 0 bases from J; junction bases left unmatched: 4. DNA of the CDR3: TGTGCCAGCAGTGATGTCGGGACAGCGAACACCGGGGAGCTGTTTTTT. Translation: CASSDVGTANTGELFF.

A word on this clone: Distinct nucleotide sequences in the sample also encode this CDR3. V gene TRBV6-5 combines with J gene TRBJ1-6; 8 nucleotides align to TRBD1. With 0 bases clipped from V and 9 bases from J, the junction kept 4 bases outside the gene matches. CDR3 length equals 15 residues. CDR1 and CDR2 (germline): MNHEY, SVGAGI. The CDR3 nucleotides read TGTGCCAGCAGTTACTCAGGACAGGGCAGTTCACCCCTCCACTTT. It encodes CASSYSGQGSSPLHF.

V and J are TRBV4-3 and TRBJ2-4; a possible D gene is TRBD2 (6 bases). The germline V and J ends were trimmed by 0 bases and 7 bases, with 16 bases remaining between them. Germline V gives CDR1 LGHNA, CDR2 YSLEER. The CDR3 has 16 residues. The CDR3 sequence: CASSQDMRDFPNIQYF. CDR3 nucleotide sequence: TGCGCCAGCAGCCAAGATATGCGGGACTTTCCGAACATTCAGTACTTC.

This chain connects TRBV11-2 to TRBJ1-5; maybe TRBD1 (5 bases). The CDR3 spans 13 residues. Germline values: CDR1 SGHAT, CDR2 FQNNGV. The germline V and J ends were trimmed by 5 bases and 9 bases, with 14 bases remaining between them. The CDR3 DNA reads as TGTGCCAGCAGCGACGGGGGGGATACGCCCCAGCATTTT. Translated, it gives CASSDGGDTPQHF.